The entry below gives a single T cell receptor beta chain sequence along with its context. This specimen comes from a study of blood T cell repertoires in COVID-19. Using immunoSEQ multiplex PCR, the repertoire was profiled, and TCRdb retains in-frame clones only, with some absent. The data hold some 50,000 clones, with around 86% observed a single time. The sequence came from a man aged 40-49 years with active COVID-19. Sequenced input: peripheral blood.

Here the CDR3 reads CATSTRDRSEETQYF. In DNA, the CDR3 is TGTGCCACCAGCACTAGGGACAGAAGCGAGGAGACCCAGTACTTC. This sequence joins TRBV15 and TRBJ2-5, with TRBD1 matching over 7 bases. V lost 4 bases to trimming and J lost 5 bases; unmatched junction nucleotides: 10. Germline assignment: CDR1 LNHNV and CDR2 YYDKDF (reference sequence). CDR3 size: 15 residues.